Following are 3 T cell receptor beta chains from one sample sequenced in a study of OX40 agonist ivuxolimab in advanced cancers. Sequenced by immunoSEQ multiplex PCR; TCRdb stores in-frame clones only, minus some. The repertoire has under 85,000 clones, roughly nine tenths of them found once; the top ten carry around 0.8%. This specimen was CD4+ or CD8+ T cells sorted from blood, taken in a trial of the OX40 agonist ivuxolimab. The receptors derive from an adult with an advanced solid tumor such as melanoma, head and neck, liver or kidney cancer.

V gene TRBV6-1 combines with J gene TRBJ1-5; D is ambiguous. This CDR3 spans 14 amino acids. Germline lookup yields CDR1 MNHNS and CDR2 SASEGT. The V and J ends lost 7 bases and 0 bases respectively, with 10 bases between them. The CDR3, as DNA: TGTGCCAGCATGAACATACATAGCAATCAGCCCCAGCATTTT. Amino acids: CASMNIHSNQPQHF.

A few counts support this clone. The chain recombines TRBV6-1 with TRBJ1-2; no reliable D call. V lost 6 bases and J 11 bases, leaving 19 bases between the germline ends. The CDR3 has 13 amino acids. Germline V gives CDR1 MNHNS, CDR2 SASEGT. This CDR3 is CASSSGIFAGYTF. The CDR3 bases are TGTGCCAGCAGCAGCGGGATCTTTGCTGGATACACCTTC.

This rearrangement joins TRBV6-5 to TRBJ2-1; 8 nucleotides agree with TRBD2. The CDR3 consists of 15 residues. Germline V gene data show CDR1 as MNHEY and CDR2 as SVGAGI. V lost 6 bases to trimming and J lost 4 bases; unmatched junction nucleotides: 8. The CDR3 DNA sequence: TGTGCCAGCAGGGGTTGGGCGGGGGGTTACAATGAGCAGTTCTTC. This translates into CASRGWAGGYNEQFF.